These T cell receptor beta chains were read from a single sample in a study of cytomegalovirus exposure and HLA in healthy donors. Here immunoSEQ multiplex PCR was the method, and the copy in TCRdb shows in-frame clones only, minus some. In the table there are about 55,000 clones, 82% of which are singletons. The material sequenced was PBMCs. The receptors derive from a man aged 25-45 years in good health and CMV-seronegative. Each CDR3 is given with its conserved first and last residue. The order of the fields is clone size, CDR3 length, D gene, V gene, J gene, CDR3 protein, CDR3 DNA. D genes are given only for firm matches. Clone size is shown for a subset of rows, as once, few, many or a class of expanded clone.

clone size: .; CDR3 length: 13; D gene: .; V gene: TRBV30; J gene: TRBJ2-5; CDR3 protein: CAWSAGDGKTQYF; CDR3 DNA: TGTGCCTGGAGTGCGGGGGACGGGAAGACCCAGTACTTC
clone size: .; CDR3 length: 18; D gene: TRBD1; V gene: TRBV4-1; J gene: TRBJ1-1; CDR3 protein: CASRDRDRANPMNTEAFF; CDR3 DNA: TGCGCCAGCAGGGATAGGGACAGGGCCAACCCCATGAACACTGAAGCTTTCTTT
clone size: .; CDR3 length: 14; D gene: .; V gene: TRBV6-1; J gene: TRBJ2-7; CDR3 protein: CASREGRLPYEQYF; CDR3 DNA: TGTGCCAGCAGGGAGGGGCGTCTTCCCTACGAGCAGTACTTC
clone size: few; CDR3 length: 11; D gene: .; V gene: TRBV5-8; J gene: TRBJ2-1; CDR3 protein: CASSSRQWQFF; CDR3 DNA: TGTGCCAGCAGCTCCCGACAGTGGCAGTTCTTC
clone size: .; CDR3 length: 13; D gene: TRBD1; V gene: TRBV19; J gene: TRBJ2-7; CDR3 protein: CASSRDRDYEQYF; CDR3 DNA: TGTGCCAGTAGTAGGGACAGGGACTACGAGCAGTACTTC
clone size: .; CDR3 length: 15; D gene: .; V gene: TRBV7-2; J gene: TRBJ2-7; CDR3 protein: CASSLDDTYPYEQYF; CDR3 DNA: TGTGCCAGCAGCTTAGATGACACGTATCCCTACGAGCAGTACTTC
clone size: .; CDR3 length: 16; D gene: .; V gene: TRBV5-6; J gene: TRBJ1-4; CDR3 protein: CASSLVFAGPNEKLFF; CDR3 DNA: TGTGCCAGCAGCTTGGTATTCGCAGGGCCCAATGAAAAACTGTTTTTT
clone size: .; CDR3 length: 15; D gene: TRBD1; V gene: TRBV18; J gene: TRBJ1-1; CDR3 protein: CASSLVDRGNTEAFF; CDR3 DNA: TGTGCCAGCTCACTAGTGGACAGGGGGAACACTGAAGCTTTCTTT
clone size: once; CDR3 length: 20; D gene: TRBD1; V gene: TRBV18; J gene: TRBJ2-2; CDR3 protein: CASSPIPRTGGTSNTGELFF; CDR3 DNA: TGTGCCAGCTCACCGATACCCCGGACAGGGGGCACGTCGAACACCGGGGAGCTGTTTTTT
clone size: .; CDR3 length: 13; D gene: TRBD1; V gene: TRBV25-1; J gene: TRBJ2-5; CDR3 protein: CASSLTGVETQYF; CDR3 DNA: TGTGCCAGCAGTCTGACAGGGGTTGAGACCCAGTACTTC
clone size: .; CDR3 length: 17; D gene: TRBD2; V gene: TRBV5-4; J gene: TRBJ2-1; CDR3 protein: CASSSGLAGGRLNEQFF; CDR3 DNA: TGTGCCAGCAGCTCGGGACTAGCGGGAGGAAGGCTGAATGAGCAGTTCTTC
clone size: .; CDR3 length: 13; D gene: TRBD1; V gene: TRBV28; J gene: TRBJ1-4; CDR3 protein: CAISDRANEKLFF; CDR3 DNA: TGTGCCATCTCGGACAGGGCTAATGAAAAACTGTTTTTT
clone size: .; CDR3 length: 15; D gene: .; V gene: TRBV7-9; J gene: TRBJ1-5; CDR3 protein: CASSAQTGSDQPQHF; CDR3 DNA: TGTGCCAGCAGCGCACAGACAGGTTCTGACCAGCCCCAGCATTTT
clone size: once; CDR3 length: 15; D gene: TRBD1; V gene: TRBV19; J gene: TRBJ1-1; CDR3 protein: CASRDRGQQNTEAFF; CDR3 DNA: TGTGCCAGCCGGGACAGGGGACAACAGAACACTGAAGCTTTCTTT
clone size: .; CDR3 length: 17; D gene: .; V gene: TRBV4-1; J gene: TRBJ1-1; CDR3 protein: CASSQAWVGAGNTEAFF; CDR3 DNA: TGCGCCAGCAGCCAAGCGTGGGTAGGGGCCGGGAACACTGAAGCTTTCTTT
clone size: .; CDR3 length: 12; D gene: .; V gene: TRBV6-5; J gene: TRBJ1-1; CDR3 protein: CASSRAPGEAFF; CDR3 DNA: TGTGCCAGCTCCCGGGCCCCGGGGGAAGCTTTCTTT
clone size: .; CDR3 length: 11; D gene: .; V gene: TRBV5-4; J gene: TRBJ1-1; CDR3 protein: CASSFTEEAFF; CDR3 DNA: TGTGCCAGCAGCTTTACGGAGGAAGCTTTCTTT
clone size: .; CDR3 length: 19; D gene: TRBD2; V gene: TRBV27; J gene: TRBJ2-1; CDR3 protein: CASSLSPQTSASSYNEQFF; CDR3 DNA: TGTGCCAGCAGTTTATCCCCACAGACTAGCGCGAGCTCCTACAATGAGCAGTTCTTC
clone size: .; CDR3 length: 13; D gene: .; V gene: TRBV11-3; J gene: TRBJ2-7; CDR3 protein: CASSRTKAYEQYF; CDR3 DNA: TGTGCCAGCAGCCGAACTAAGGCCTACGAGCAGTACTTC
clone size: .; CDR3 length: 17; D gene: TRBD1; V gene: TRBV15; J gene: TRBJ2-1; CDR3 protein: CATSRDVWGQGLNEQFF; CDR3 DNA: TGTGCCACCAGCAGAGATGTTTGGGGACAGGGCCTCAATGAGCAGTTCTTC
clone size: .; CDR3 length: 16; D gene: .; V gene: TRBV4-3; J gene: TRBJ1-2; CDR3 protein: CASSQVGVFWDYGYTF; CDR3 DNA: TGCGCCAGCAGCCAAGTGGGAGTTTTTTGGGACTATGGCTACACCTTC
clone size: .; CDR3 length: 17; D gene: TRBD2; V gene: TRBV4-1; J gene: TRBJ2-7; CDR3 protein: CASSQLTSGRAQYEQYF; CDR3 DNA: TGCGCCAGCAGCCAACTGACTAGCGGGAGGGCCCAGTACGAGCAGTACTTC
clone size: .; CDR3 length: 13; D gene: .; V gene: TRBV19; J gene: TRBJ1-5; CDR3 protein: CASSGGSNQPQHF; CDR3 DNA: TGTGCCAGTAGCGGGGGGAGCAATCAGCCCCAGCATTTT
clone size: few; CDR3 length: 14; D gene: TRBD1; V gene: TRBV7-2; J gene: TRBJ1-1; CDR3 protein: CASRHREGATEAFF; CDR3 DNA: TGTGCCAGCAGGCATCGTGAGGGGGCCACTGAAGCTTTCTTT